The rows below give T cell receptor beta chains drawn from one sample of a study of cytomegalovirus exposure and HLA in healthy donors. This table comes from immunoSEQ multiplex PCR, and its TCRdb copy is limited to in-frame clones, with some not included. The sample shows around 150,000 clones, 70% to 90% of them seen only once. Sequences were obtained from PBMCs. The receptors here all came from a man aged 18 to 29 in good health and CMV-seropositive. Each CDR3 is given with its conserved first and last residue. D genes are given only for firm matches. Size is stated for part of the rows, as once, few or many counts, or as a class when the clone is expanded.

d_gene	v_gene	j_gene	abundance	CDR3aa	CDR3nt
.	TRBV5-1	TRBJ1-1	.	CASSLVGVRLTEAFF	TGCGCCAGCAGCTTGGTAGGGGTCAGGCTCACTGAAGCTTTCTTT
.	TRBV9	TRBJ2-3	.	CASSAPTGSSTDTQYF	TGTGCCAGCAGCGCCCCCACGGGGTCTAGCACAGATACGCAGTATTTT
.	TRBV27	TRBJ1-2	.	CASRGATARGYTF	TGTGCCAGCCGGGGGGCCACAGCGAGAGGCTACACCTTC
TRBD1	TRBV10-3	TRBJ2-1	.	CATDDRVSYNEQFF	TGTGCCACCGACGACAGGGTATCCTACAATGAGCAGTTCTTC
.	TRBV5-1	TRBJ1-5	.	CASSLVSSFNQPQHF	TGCGCCAGCAGCTTGGTTTCGAGTTTCAATCAGCCCCAGCATTTT
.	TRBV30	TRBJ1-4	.	CAWSPTGRATNEKLFF	TGTGCCTGGAGTCCCACAGGGAGGGCAACTAATGAAAAACTGTTTTTT
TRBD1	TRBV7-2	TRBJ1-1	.	CASSRADRVAFF	TGTGCCAGCAGTCGAGCTGACAGGGTGGCTTTCTTT
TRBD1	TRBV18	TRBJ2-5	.	CASSPYETGVETQYF	TGTGCCAGCTCACCATATGAAACAGGGGTAGAGACCCAGTACTTC
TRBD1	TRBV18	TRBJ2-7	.	CASSPPGRGLYEQYF	TGTGCCAGCTCACCACCGGGCAGGGGGCTCTACGAGCAGTACTTC
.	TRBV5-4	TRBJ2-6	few	CASSPPGTTSLSGANGLTF	TGTGCCAGCAGTCCCCCAGGGACAACGAGTCTCTCTGGGGCCAACGGCCTGACTTTC
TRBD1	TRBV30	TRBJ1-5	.	CAWSSGQGYEQPQHF	TGTGCCTGGAGTTCGGGACAGGGATACGAGCAGCCCCAGCATTTT
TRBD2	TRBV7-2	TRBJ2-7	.	CASSLELAGGLYEQYF	TGTGCCAGCAGCTTAGAACTAGCGGGGGGGCTCTACGAGCAGTACTTC
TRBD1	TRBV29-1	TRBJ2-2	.	CSVESQGAAGELFF	TGCAGCGTTGAATCGCAGGGGGCGGCCGGGGAGCTGTTTTTT
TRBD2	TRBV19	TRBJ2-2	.	CASSIRPSGGPANTGELFF	TGTGCCAGCTCCATTCGGCCTAGCGGGGGCCCTGCGAACACCGGGGAGCTGTTTTTT
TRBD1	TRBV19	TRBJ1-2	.	CASSTTGGGGYTF	TGTGCCAGTAGTACTACAGGGGGCGGCGGCTACACCTTC
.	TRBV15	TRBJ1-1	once	CATSRDLPSEAFF	TGTGCCACCAGCAGAGATCTTCCGTCTGAAGCTTTCTTT
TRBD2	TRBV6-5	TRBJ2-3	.	CASATLAAITDTQYF	TGTGCCAGCGCCACCCTAGCGGCCATCACAGATACGCAGTATTTT
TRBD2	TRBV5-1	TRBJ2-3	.	CASRKLLAGLTDTQYF	TGCGCCAGCAGAAAACTACTAGCGGGGCTCACAGATACGCAGTATTTT
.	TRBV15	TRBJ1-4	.	CATSRGGEQVNEKLFF	TGTGCCACCAGCAGGGGAGGTGAACAGGTTAATGAAAAACTGTTTTTT
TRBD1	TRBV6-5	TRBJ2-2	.	CASSRTGGNTGELFF	TGTGCCAGCAGCCGCACAGGGGGCAACACCGGGGAGCTGTTTTTT
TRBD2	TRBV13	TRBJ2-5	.	CASSPSERGDRETQYF	TGTGCCAGCAGCCCCAGCGAGCGGGGGGACCGGGAGACCCAGTACTTC
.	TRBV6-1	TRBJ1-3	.	CASSVSYLSSGNTIYF	TGTGCCAGCAGTGTGTCCTACTTGAGCTCTGGAAACACCATATATTTT
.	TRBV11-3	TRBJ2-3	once	CASSSGLVTDTQYF	TGTGCCAGCAGCTCAGGGCTTGTGACAGATACGCAGTATTTT
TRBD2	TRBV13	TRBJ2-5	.	CASSLAGGPGETQYF	TGTGCCAGCAGCTTAGCGGGGGGGCCCGGAGAGACCCAGTACTTC
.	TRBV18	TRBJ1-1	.	CASSYSEGAEAFF	TGTGCCAGCTCATACTCGGAGGGCGCTGAAGCTTTCTTT
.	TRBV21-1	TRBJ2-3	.	CASSKVRLETDTQYF	TGTGCCAGCAGCAAAGTGAGGCTCGAGACAGATACGCAGTATTTT
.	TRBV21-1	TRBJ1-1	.	CASVYHPLRAFF	TGTGCCAGCGTCTATCATCCCCTACGGGCTTTCTTT
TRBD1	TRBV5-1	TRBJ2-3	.	CASSLGVGQVKDTQYF	TGCGCCAGCAGCTTGGGAGTGGGACAGGTCAAAGATACGCAGTATTTT
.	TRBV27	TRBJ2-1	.	CASSPTGYTEQFF	TGTGCCAGCAGTCCCACAGGCTATACTGAGCAGTTCTTC
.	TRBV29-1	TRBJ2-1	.	CSVGSRGGNEQFF	TGCAGCGTTGGGTCAAGGGGCGGCAATGAGCAGTTCTTC
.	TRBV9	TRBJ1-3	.	CASSVYETGGSGNTIYF	TGTGCCAGCAGCGTATACGAGACAGGAGGCTCTGGAAACACCATATATTTT
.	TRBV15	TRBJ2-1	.	CATSRDGGIADNEQFF	TGTGCCACCAGCAGAGATGGGGGGATAGCCGACAATGAGCAGTTCTTC
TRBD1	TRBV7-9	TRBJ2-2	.	CASSGGQINTGELFF	TGTGCCAGCAGCGGGGGACAGATAAACACCGGGGAGCTGTTTTTT
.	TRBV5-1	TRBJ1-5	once	CASSLEGGGGQPQHF	TGCGCCAGCAGCTTGGAGGGGGGGGGAGGACAGCCCCAGCATTTT
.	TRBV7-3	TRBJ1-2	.	CASSPAGNDYGYTF	TGTGCCAGCAGCCCCGCCGGGAATGACTATGGCTACACCTTC
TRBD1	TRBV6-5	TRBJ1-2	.	CASSTGQGHGYTF	TGTGCCAGCAGTACTGGACAGGGTCATGGCTACACCTTC
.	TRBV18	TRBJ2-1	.	CASSPLALGQGGNNEQFF	TGTGCCAGCTCACCACTGGCCCTGGGTCAAGGGGGTAACAATGAGCAGTTCTTC
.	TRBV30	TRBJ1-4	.	CAWSTGQTPTNEKLFF	TGTGCCTGGAGTACCGGACAGACGCCAACTAATGAAAAACTGTTTTTT
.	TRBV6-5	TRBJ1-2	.	CASSYSGVGYTF	TGTGCCAGCAGTTACTCAGGGGTTGGCTACACCTTC
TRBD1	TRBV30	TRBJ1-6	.	CAWSGGQGALGDNSPLHF	TGTGCCTGGAGTGGCGGACAGGGGGCTTTGGGAGATAATTCACCCCTCCACTTT
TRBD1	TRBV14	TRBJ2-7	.	CASSSQGSSSYEQYF	TGTGCCAGCAGCTCACAGGGGTCCAGCTCCTACGAGCAGTACTTC
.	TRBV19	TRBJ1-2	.	CASSMDRGNYGYTF	TGTGCCAGTAGTATGGATCGGGGTAACTATGGCTACACCTTC
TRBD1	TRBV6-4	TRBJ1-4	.	CASSRGQEESEKLFF	TGTGCCAGCAGTCGTGGACAGGAGGAGAGTGAAAAACTGTTTTTT
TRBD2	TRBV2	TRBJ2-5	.	CASSEAYGSSGRWGQYF	TGTGCCAGCAGTGAAGCGTATGGGTCTAGCGGGCGGTGGGGGCAGTACTTC
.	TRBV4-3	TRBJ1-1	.	CASSQDGVINTEAFF	TGCGCCAGCAGCCAAGACGGGGTGATAAACACTGAAGCTTTCTTT
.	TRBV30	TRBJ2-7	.	CAWGYETVYEQYF	TGTGCCTGGGGCTACGAGACAGTATACGAGCAGTACTTC
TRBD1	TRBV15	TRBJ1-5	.	CATSTRDRGNQPQHF	TGTGCCACCAGCACTCGAGACAGGGGCAATCAGCCCCAGCATTTT
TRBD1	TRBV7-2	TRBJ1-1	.	CASSTTGGTEAFF	TGTGCCAGCAGCACTACAGGGGGAACTGAAGCTTTCTTT
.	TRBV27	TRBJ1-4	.	CASSLGLDSAGELFF	TGTGCCAGCAGTTTAGGCCTGGACAGCGCTGGCGAACTGTTTTTT
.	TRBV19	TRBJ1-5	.	CASSPIQGVNQPQHF	TGTGCCAGTAGTCCGATCCAAGGGGTCAATCAGCCCCAGCATTTT
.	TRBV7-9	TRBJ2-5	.	CASSHRVGGGQETQYF	TGTGCCAGCAGCCACAGAGTTGGGGGCGGTCAAGAGACCCAGTACTTC
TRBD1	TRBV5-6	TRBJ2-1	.	CASSLGTAGEQFF	TGTGCCAGCAGCCTGGGGACAGCCGGTGAGCAGTTCTTC
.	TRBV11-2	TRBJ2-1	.	CASSLDRVGVTYNEQFF	TGTGCCAGCAGCTTAGATCGTGTCGGGGTGACCTACAATGAGCAGTTCTTC
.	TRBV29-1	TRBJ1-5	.	CSVGVGGNQPQHF	TGCAGCGTTGGAGTCGGTGGCAATCAGCCCCAGCATTTT
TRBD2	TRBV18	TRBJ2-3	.	CASSRSGVSTDTQYF	TGTGCCAGCTCCCGTAGCGGGGTCAGCACAGATACGCAGTATTTT
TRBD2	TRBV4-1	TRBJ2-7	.	CASSQGLAREQYF	TGCGCCAGCAGCCAGGGACTAGCCCGCGAGCAGTACTTC
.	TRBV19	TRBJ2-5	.	CASSELETQYF	TGTGCCAGTAGCGAACTAGAGACCCAGTACTTC
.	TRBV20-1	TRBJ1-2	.	CSAIPNYGYTF	TGCAGTGCTATTCCAAACTATGGCTACACCTTC
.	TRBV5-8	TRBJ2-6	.	CASSPLRGSGANVLTF	TGTGCCAGCAGCCCTTTAAGGGGCTCTGGGGCCAACGTCCTGACTTTC
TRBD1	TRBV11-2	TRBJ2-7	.	CASSLERQGAPYEQYF	TGTGCCAGCAGCTTAGAGAGACAGGGCGCACCCTACGAGCAGTACTTC